This T cell receptor beta chain was identified in a study of CD8+ T cells in alopecia areata. About the research overall: It was 6 to 18 months of tofacitinib, and then there were 6 months off drug. Study-level points and caveats: Many expanded lesional clones persisted in scalp and blood during tofacitinib treatment. Clonality in lesional scalp, especially alopecia totalis/universalis, exceeded that of normal scalp.

Indicated treatment: oral pan-JAK inhibitor, 5-10 mg twice daily. Germline V CDR1 and CDR2: GTSNPN, SVGIG (reference sequence). The ends were cut back, 0 bases at V and 9 bases at J, with 5 bases in the middle. The CDR3 contains 11 residues. Comments on this clone: Antigen specificity is unknown.

Reverse transcribed after extraction, RNA yielded cDNA as the sequencing template. Generated by immunoSEQ multiplex PCR, the TCRdb table keeps only in-frame clones and is missing some. The sample comprises about 270,000 clones, over 45% of which are singletons, and 0.93% rests with the top ten. The chain is built from TRBV30 and TRBJ2-2; no definite D call. The sequences come from CD4+ T cells sorted from blood, collected at week 52, from a patient treated with tofacitinib. This sequence originates from a human donor with alopecia areata. CDR3 loop: CAWSVQWELFF. The CDR3, as DNA: TGTGCCTGGAGTGTACAGTGGGAGCTGTTTTTT. The full variable domain, rest sourced from reference TRBV30 and TRBJ2-2, is SQTIHQWPATLVQPVGSPLSLECTVEGTSNPNLYWYRQAAGRGLQLLFYSVGIGQISSEVPQNLSASRPQDRQFILSSKKLLLSDSGFYLCAWSVQWELFFGEGSRLTVL.